The rows below give T cell receptor beta chains drawn from one sample of a study of blood T cells in healthy people across ages. TCRdb called the 5' RACE reads again in MiXCR, with one record for every CDR3 protein. The sample lists roughly 2 million distinct CDR3 sequences, less than 50% occurring once. Material for sequencing was blood. These receptors were obtained from a woman aged 35 to 49 in good health. Each CDR3 is given with its conserved first and last residue. The D gene is left open where the match is weak. Where a row states a size, it is once, few, many or the class of an expanded clone; other rows omit it.

few	NA	TRBJ2-4	12	TRBV29-1	CSVVAGAGIQYF	TGCAGCGTTGTGGCGGGGGCGGGCATTCAGTACTTC
NA	TRBD1	TRBJ1-2	12	TRBV20-1	CSAVTGVRSYTF	TGCAGTGCTGTAACAGGGGTCCGGAGCTACACCTTC
NA	NA	TRBJ1-6	14	TRBV10-3	CAISDEGVNSPLHF	TGTGCCATCAGTGACGAGGGGGTAAATTCACCCCTCCACTTT
NA	NA	TRBJ2-4	14	TRBV2	CASRDNGAKNIQYF	TGTGCCAGCAGGGACAACGGGGCCAAAAACATTCAGTACTTC
NA	NA	TRBJ2-3	16	TRBV5-6	CASSQQVSFGTDTQYF	TGTGCCAGCAGCCAACAGGTCAGCTTCGGAACAGATACGCAGTATTTT
NA	NA	TRBJ2-1	13	TRBV5-1	CASSYDLAGEQFF	TGCGCCAGCAGTTACGACCTGGCGGGGGAGCAGTTCTTC
NA	NA	TRBJ1-5	16	TRBV27	CASSPSMGMSNQPQHF	TGTGCCAGCAGTCCCTCTATGGGAATGAGCAATCAGCCCCAGCATTTT
few	NA	TRBJ2-1	15	TRBV4-3	CASSQAPLGGGEQFF	TGCGCCAGCAGCCAAGCCCCCCTGGGGGGAGGTGAGCAGTTCTTC
few	NA	TRBJ2-4	16	TRBV11-2	CASSSKTGFGKNIQYF	TGTGCCAGCAGCTCCAAAACAGGGTTTGGCAAAAACATTCAGTACTTC
NA	TRBD1	TRBJ2-7	15	TRBV7-2	CASSLDRGVSYEQYF	TGTGCCAGCAGTCTAGACAGGGGGGTATCCTACGAGCAGTACTTC
few	TRBD2	TRBJ2-3	17	TRBV4-3	CASSQDGTSGETDTQYF	TGCGCCAGCAGCCAAGACGGGACTAGCGGGGAGACAGATACGCAGTATTTT
NA	NA	TRBJ1-2	14	TRBV24-1	CAASDADSFYGYTF	TGTGCCGCCAGTGATGCGGACAGTTTCTATGGCTACACCTTC
once	TRBD2	TRBJ2-4	20	TRBV15	CATSSSDARLAGDKADEQYF	TGTGCCACCAGCAGTTCCGACGCTCGACTAGCGGGGGATAAAGCAGATGAGCAGTACTTC
NA	TRBD1	TRBJ1-1	15	TRBV18	CASSPRQGAITEAFF	TGTGCCAGCTCACCCCGACAGGGGGCTATCACTGAAGCTTTCTTT
NA	NA	TRBJ1-2	14	TRBV7-2	CASSLRQMVYGYTF	TGTGCCAGCAGCTTACGACAGATGGTCTACGGCTACACCTTC
NA	TRBD2	TRBJ2-7	14	TRBV14	CASSQGLAFYEQYF	TGTGCCAGCAGCCAGGGACTAGCGTTTTACGAGCAGTACTTC
few	NA	TRBJ2-3	16	TRBV7-2	CASSLRDFTSTDTQYF	TGTGCCAGCAGCTTACGGGACTTCACTAGCACAGATACGCAGTATTTT
NA	NA	TRBJ2-1	12	TRBV9	CASSMEYDEQFF	TGTGCCAGCAGCATGGAATACGATGAGCAGTTCTTC
once	NA	TRBJ2-3	18	TRBV6-5	CASSYSTASGGATDTQYF	TGTGCCAGCAGTTACTCGACGGCTTCCGGGGGCGCCACAGATACGCAGTATTTT
NA	NA	TRBJ2-3	12	TRBV12-3/TRBV12-4	CASRWAGDTQYF	TGTGCCAGCAGGTGGGCCGGAGATACGCAGTATTTT
few	NA	TRBJ2-1	13	TRBV29-1	CSGLGGSYNEQFF	TGCAGCGGGCTTGGGGGATCCTACAATGAGCAGTTCTTC
NA	NA	TRBJ2-6	17	TRBV7-3	CASSLYPPSSGANVLTF	TGTGCCAGCAGCTTATACCCGCCAAGCTCTGGGGCCAACGTCCTGACTTTC
NA	NA	TRBJ2-1	16	TRBV7-9	CASSLVGGGKGNEQFF	TGTGCCAGCAGCTTAGTCGGCGGGGGCAAGGGGAATGAGCAGTTCTTC
NA	TRBD1	TRBJ2-5	15	TRBV18	CASSSDRVAGETQYF	TGTGCCAGCTCGTCAGACAGGGTTGCGGGAGAGACCCAGTACTTC
NA	TRBD1	TRBJ2-7	14	TRBV12-3/TRBV12-4	CASSFIGQGYEQYF	TGTGCCAGCAGTTTTATTGGACAGGGTTACGAGCAGTACTTC
once	NA	TRBJ2-7	18	TRBV21-1	CASSKESKGRVTGNEQYF	TGTGCCAGCAGCAAAGAATCTAAGGGCAGGGTAACCGGGAACGAGCAGTACTTC
NA	NA	TRBJ2-7	15	TRBV20-1	CSARDPRGYSYEQYF	TGCAGTGCTAGAGATCCTCGAGGGTATTCCTACGAGCAGTACTTC
NA	TRBD1	TRBJ2-3	16	TRBV4-2	CASSQAGQGFPDTQYF	TGTGCCAGCAGCCAAGCGGGACAGGGGTTCCCAGATACGCAGTATTTT
NA	NA	TRBJ1-5	16	TRBV10-2	CASSEWVGLSNQPQHF	TGCGCCAGCAGTGAGTGGGTAGGGCTTAGCAATCAGCCCCAGCATTTT
few	NA	TRBJ2-3	13	TRBV2	CASRGRRTDTQYF	TGTGCCAGCAGAGGGAGACGGACAGATACGCAGTATTTT
NA	NA	TRBJ2-3	15	TRBV7-2	CATRPFGGGTDTQYF	TGTGCCACCCGGCCCTTCGGGGGAGGCACAGATACGCAGTATTTT
few	TRBD1	TRBJ2-1	15	TRBV28	CASSLGGTGDNEQFF	TGTGCCAGCAGTTTGGGCGGGACAGGGGACAATGAGCAGTTCTTC
once	NA	TRBJ1-1	11	TRBV5-1	CASTGDTEAFF	TGCGCCAGCACCGGGGACACTGAAGCTTTCTTT
NA	TRBD2	TRBJ2-5	15	TRBV4-2	CASSPRTSSGETQYF	TGTGCCAGCAGCCCACGGACTAGCAGTGGGGAGACCCAGTACTTC
NA	NA	TRBJ2-5	16	TRBV7-2	CASSQGRGPIPGAQYF	TGTGCCAGCAGCCAGGGGAGGGGGCCTATTCCAGGGGCCCAGTACTTC
few	NA	TRBJ2-1	12	TRBV6-5	CASSYSGVQQFF	TGTGCCAGCAGTTACTCGGGGGTCCAGCAGTTCTTC
NA	NA	TRBJ2-3	14	TRBV3-1	CASSPLGAADTQYF	TGTGCCAGCAGCCCCCTGGGGGCGGCAGATACGCAGTATTTT
NA	TRBD1	TRBJ1-6	16	TRBV7-3	CASSFSCRGSLRWPHF	TGTGCCAGCAGCTTTTCGTGCAGGGGGAGTCTCAGGTGGCCCCACTTT